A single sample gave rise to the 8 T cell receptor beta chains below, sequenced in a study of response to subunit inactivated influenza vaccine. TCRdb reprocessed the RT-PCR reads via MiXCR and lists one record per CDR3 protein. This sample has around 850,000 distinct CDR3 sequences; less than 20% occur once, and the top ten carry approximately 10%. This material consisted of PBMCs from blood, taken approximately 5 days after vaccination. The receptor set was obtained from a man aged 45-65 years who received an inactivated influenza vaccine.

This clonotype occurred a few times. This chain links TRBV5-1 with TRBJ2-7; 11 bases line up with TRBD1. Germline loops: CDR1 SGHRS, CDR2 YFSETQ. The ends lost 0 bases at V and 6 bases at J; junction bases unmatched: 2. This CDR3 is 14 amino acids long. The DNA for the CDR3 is TGCGCCAGCAGCTTGGGAGGGACAGGGGGCGAGCAGTACTTC. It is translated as CASSLGGTGGEQYF. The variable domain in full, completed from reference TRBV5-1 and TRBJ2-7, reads KAGVTQTPRYLIKTRGQQVTLSCSPISGHRSVSWYQQTPGQGLQFLFEYFSETQRNKGNFPGRFSGRQFSNSRSEMNVSTLELGDSALYLCASSLGGTGGEQYFGPGTRLTVT.

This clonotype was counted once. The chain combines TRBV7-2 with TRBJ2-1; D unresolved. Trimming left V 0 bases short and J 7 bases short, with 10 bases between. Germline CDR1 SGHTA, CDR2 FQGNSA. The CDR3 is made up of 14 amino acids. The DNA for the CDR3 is TGTGCCAGCAGCTTAGCCTTTCCGCCTAATGAGCAGTTCTTC. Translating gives CASSLAFPPNEQFF.

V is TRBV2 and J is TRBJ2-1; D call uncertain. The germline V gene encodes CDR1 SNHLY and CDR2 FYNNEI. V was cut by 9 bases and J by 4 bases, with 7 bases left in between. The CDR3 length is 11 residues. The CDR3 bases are TGTGCCAGTCAGGTGTACAATGAGCAGTTCTTC. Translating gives CASQVYNEQFF.

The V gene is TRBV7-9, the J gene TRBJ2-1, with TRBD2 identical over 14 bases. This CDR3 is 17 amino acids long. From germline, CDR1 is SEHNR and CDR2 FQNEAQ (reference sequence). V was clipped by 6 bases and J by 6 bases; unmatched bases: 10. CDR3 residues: CASRAARLAGGGNEQFF. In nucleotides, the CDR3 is TGTGCCAGCAGGGCCGCAAGACTAGCGGGAGGGGGCAATGAGCAGTTCTTC.

As DNA, the CDR3 is TGCAGTGCTGTCAGAACAGGGGGCGCGGGTCAGCCCCAGCATTTT. This sequence encodes CSAVRTGGAGQPQHF. The V and J genes are TRBV20-1 and TRBJ1-5, with TRBD1 identical over 9 bases. The CDR3 totals 15 residues. The germline V gene encodes CDR1 DFQATT and CDR2 SNEGSKA (reference sequence). Trimming removed 5 bases from V and 6 bases from J; junction bases left unmatched: 11.

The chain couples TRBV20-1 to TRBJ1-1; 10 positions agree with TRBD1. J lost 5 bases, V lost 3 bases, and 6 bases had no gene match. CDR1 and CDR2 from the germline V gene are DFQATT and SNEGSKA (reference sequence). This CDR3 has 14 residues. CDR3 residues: CSASRDRGETEAFF. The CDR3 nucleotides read TGCAGTGCTAGCCGGGACAGGGGTGAGACTGAAGCTTTCTTT.

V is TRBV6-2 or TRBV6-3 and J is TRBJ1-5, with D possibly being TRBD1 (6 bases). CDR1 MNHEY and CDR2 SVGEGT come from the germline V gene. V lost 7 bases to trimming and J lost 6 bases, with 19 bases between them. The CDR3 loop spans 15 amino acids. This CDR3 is CASTHPTGYSQPQHF. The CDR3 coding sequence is TGTGCCAGCACCCACCCGACAGGTTACTCTCAGCCCCAGCATTTT.

The CDR3 loop is CASSSWDRGQFTEAFF. The CDR3 nucleotides read TGTGCCAGCAGCTCTTGGGACAGGGGGCAGTTCACTGAAGCTTTCTTT. This chain joins TRBV7-9 and TRBJ1-1, with 12 nucleotides matching TRBD1. The CDR3 length is 16 residues. Germline loops: CDR1 SEHNR, CDR2 FQNEAQ (reference sequence). Trimming removed 4 bases from V and 4 bases from J; junction bases left unmatched: 7.